The clone carrying this T cell receptor beta chain was observed a few times. This CDR3 spans 13 amino acids. V dropped 8 bases and J dropped 3; count of bases not matched to a gene: 6. Germline lookup yields CDR1 MDHEN and CDR2 SYDVKM. This sample is part of a study of identical twins. TCRdb processed the 5' RACE reads anew with MiXCR; each CDR3 protein has one entry. The repertoire consists of roughly 630,000 distinct CDR3 sequences, with less than 9% occurring once and the leading ten covering about 1.6%. These data are also associated with another study on yellow fever vaccine responses in identical twins.

This TCR derives from a woman between 18 and 29 years old in good health. The J gene is TRBJ1-2, the V gene TRBV28, with 7 bases fitting TRBD1. The source material was PBMCs. CDR3: CASRDRVHYGYTF. The CDR3 bases are TGTGCCAGCCGAGACAGGGTCCACTATGGCTACACCTTC.